Shown below are 21 T cell receptor beta chains from a single sample sequenced in a study of technical replicates of blood from four donors. Some clones are missing from TCRdb's copy, which holds only in-frame ones; the method was immunoSEQ multiplex PCR. The table records 74,000 or so clones, around nine tenths of them present only once. Material: T cells isolated from PBMCs. These receptors all stem from a human donor in good health.

This chain joins TRBV10-2 and TRBJ2-1; TRBD2 agrees at 8 bases. Per germline, CDR1 WSHSY and CDR2 SAAADI. The V segment lost 6 bases and the J segment 5 bases; nucleotides outside the gene matches: 9. The CDR3 loop spans 15 amino acids. The CDR3 reads CASRELAVSHNEQFF. The CDR3 DNA follows: TGCGCCAGCAGGGAACTAGCGGTGTCTCACAATGAGCAGTTCTTC.

The chain has TRBV28 and TRBJ1-1; TRBD1 is a possible D gene (5 bases). CDR3 length: 17 amino acids. Trimming pared 6 bases from V and 0 bases from J, leaving 20 bases between. Germline assignment: CDR1 MDHEN and CDR2 SYDVKM. The CDR3 sequence: CASSLTRGTSVNTEAFF. The CDR3 nucleotides read TGTGCCAGCAGCTTGACAAGGGGTACATCCGTGAACACTGAAGCTTTCTTT.

The chain has TRBV4-1 and TRBJ2-7; D is possibly TRBD2 (7 bases). CDR3 length: 17 amino acids. CDR1 and CDR2 (germline): MGHRA, YSYEKL. Trimming removed 1 base at V and 1 base at J, with 17 bases between. The CDR3 spells CASSQVWRGGGSYEQYF. The CDR3 DNA follows: TGCGCCAGCAGCCAAGTTTGGAGGGGAGGGGGGTCCTACGAGCAGTACTTC.

This chain uses TRBV5-4 with TRBJ2-1, with D maybe TRBD1 (6 bases). Trimming removed 4 bases at V and 8 bases at J, with 19 bases between. CDR1 and CDR2 (germline): SGHNT, YYREEE (reference sequence). This CDR3 is 15 amino acids long. CDR3 sequence (DNA): TGTGCCAGCAGCGGGTGGGACATAGTCGGCTATGAGCAGTTCTTC. It encodes CASSGWDIVGYEQFF.

The V gene is TRBV7-2, the J gene TRBJ2-1, with TRBD1 matching over 7 bases. Germline-derived CDR1 and CDR2 are SGHTA and FQGNSA. The CDR3 has 14 amino acids. After removal of 4 bases from V and 8 bases from J, the junction contained 8 bases not matched to a gene. In nucleotides, the CDR3 is TGTGCCAGCAGCTCCGACAGGGTTTTCGATGAGCAGTTCTTC. Protein product: CASSSDRVFDEQFF.

This chain links TRBV2 with TRBJ2-1; 9 positions agree with TRBD2. Germline V lookup: CDR1 SNHLY, CDR2 FYNNEI. V lost 6 bases and J lost 6; bases outside the gene matches: 6. The CDR3 has 14 amino acids. CDR3 residues: CASRIGGRGNEQFF. Written as DNA, the CDR3 is TGTGCCAGCAGGATTGGCGGGAGGGGCAATGAGCAGTTCTTC.

The CDR3 DNA reads as TGTGCCAGCAGTTACGGGCAGAATGAAAAACTGTTTTTT. Protein sequence: CASSYGQNEKLFF. The chain carries TRBV6-5 and TRBJ1-4; unclear D gene. Germline CDR1 MNHEY, CDR2 SVGAGI. CDR3 length: 13 residues. The V end was cut by 2 bases, the J end by 5 bases, with 6 bases between.

This chain links TRBV7-6 with TRBJ2-5; 7 nucleotides line up with TRBD1. The CDR3 has 15 amino acids. The V gene's germline CDR1 is SGHVS and CDR2 FNYEAQ. J gave up 5 bases and V 0 bases, and 6 bases lay outside the gene matches. The CDR3 nucleotides read TGTGCCAGCAGCTTAGCGTCACAGGGGTACGAGACCCAGTACTTC. Amino acid sequence: CASSLASQGYETQYF.

This clone was found once. The chain recombines TRBV11-2 with TRBJ2-3; 7 bases match TRBD1. Germline CDR1 SGHAT, CDR2 FQNNGV. Trimming took 5 bases from V and 1 from J; bases not matched to a gene: 9. The CDR3 has 16 amino acids. Here the CDR3 reads CASSHWTGQRTDTQYF. CDR3 DNA: TGTGCCAGCAGCCACTGGACAGGACAACGCACAGATACGCAGTATTTT. Based on the CDR3 plus reference TRBV11-2 and TRBJ2-3, the full variable domain is EAGVAQSPRYKIIEKRQSVAFWCNPISGHATLYWYQQILGQGPKLLIQFQNNGVVDDSQLPKDRFSAERLKGVDSTLKIQPAKLEDSAVYLCASSHWTGQRTDTQYFGPGTRLTVL.

The V and J genes are TRBV4-1 and TRBJ1-5; 7 bases align to TRBD1. The CDR3 is made up of 16 amino acids. J lost 7 bases, V lost 0 bases, and 9 bases had no gene match. CDR1 MGHRA and CDR2 YSYEKL come from the germline V gene. Here the CDR3 reads CASSQDHLDREQPQHF. The DNA for the CDR3 is TGCGCCAGCAGCCAAGACCATCTCGACAGGGAACAGCCCCAGCATTTT.

This chain links TRBV4-1 with TRBJ2-7; 10 bases align to TRBD2. The CDR3 is 14 residues long. Germline assignment: CDR1 MGHRA and CDR2 YSYEKL. Trimming removed 3 bases from V and 3 bases from J; junction bases left unmatched: 2. The chain's CDR3 is CASSQASGGYEQYF. The CDR3 DNA follows: TGCGCCAGCAGCCAGGCTAGCGGGGGCTACGAGCAGTACTTC.

This rearrangement joins TRBV28 to TRBJ2-3; perhaps TRBD2 as D (6 bases). The CDR3 consists of 16 residues. V was trimmed by 3 bases and J by 6 bases, leaving 19 bases between them. Germline CDR1 is MDHEN and CDR2 is SYDVKM. As DNA, the CDR3 is TGTGCCAGCAGTTTGGGTGGGACGAGTGGGGGGGATACGCAGTATTTT. Its translation: CASSLGGTSGGDTQYF.

A single count supports this clone. The V call is TRBV4-1, the J call TRBJ2-4; D may be TRBD1 (6 bases). The CDR3 has 15 residues. Trimming took off 5 bases at V and 5 bases at J, with 16 bases between the two ends. Germline CDR1 MGHRA, CDR2 YSYEKL. The DNA for the CDR3 is TGCGCCAGCAGCACAATAGACAGGCCCGAAAACATTCAGTACTTC. Translating gives CASSTIDRPENIQYF.

This chain uses TRBV5-5 with TRBJ2-5; no firm D call. Germline V lookup: CDR1 SGHKS, CDR2 YYEKEE (reference sequence). Trimming removed 4 bases at V and 1 base at J, with 8 bases between. This CDR3 has 13 amino acids. The CDR3 is CASSPLSQETQYF. CDR3 coding DNA: TGTGCCAGCAGCCCGCTAAGCCAAGAGACCCAGTACTTC. Filled out from reference TRBV5-5 and TRBJ2-5, the complete variable domain reads DAGVTQSPTHLIKTRGQQVTLRCSPISGHKSVSWYQQVLGQGPQFIFQYYEKEERGRGNFPDRFSARQFPNYSSELNVNALLLGDSALYLCASSPLSQETQYFGPGTRLLVL.

This clone was detected a few times. This sequence joins TRBV21-1 and TRBJ1-1; TRBD1, the table's D call, lacks a check against the DNA. TRBV21-1 is given as a pseudogene. The CDR3 consists of 15 residues. The CDR3: CASSPGQGLGTEAFF. DNA for the CDR3: TGTGCCAGCAGCCCAGGACAGGGCTTGGGGACTGAAGCTTTCTTT.

This chain connects TRBV5-4 to TRBJ2-1, with a weak D call TRBD1 (5 bases). CDR3 length: 13 amino acids. The germline V gene encodes CDR1 SGHNT and CDR2 YYREEE (reference sequence). With 2 bases removed from V and 15 bases from J, the gap between germline ends came to 18 bases. CDR3: CASSFPGREDPFF. In DNA form, the CDR3 reads TGTGCCAGCAGCTTCCCCGGCAGGGAAGATCCGTTCTTC.

V and J are TRBV2 and TRBJ2-2; TRBD1 agrees at 8 bases. From germline, CDR1 is SNHLY and CDR2 FYNNEI. J gave up 6 bases and V 3 bases, and 3 bases lay outside the gene matches. This CDR3 region has 14 residues. CDR3 in amino acids: CASSEDRAAGELFF. CDR3 coding DNA: TGTGCCAGCAGTGAGGACAGGGCGGCCGGGGAGCTGTTTTTT.

A single count supports this clone. The J gene is TRBJ1-1, the V gene TRBV2, with a weak D call TRBD1 (6 bases). Trimming cost V 11 bases and J 0 bases, with 13 bases left between them. The germline CDR1 and CDR2 sequences are SNHLY and FYNNEI. This CDR3 is built from 13 residues. The CDR3 spells CAANREVNTEAFF. The CDR3 bases are TGTGCCGCAAACAGGGAAGTGAACACTGAAGCTTTCTTT.

V usage is TRBV28 and J usage is TRBJ1-3; no reliable D call. CDR1 is MDHEN, CDR2 SYDVKM, per germline. The CDR3 extends over 11 amino acids. The V end was cut by 4 bases, the J end by 9 bases, with 7 bases between. The CDR3, as DNA: TGTGCCAGCAGTTCCCCGCGCACCATATATTTT. Translated, it gives CASSSPRTIYF.

This sequence joins TRBV28 and TRBJ2-7, with TRBD1 matching 12 bases. This CDR3 comprises 18 residues. Germline CDR1 is MDHEN and CDR2 is SYDVKM. Trimming cost V 4 bases and J 1 base; bases outside gene matches: 11. The CDR3 loop reads CASSYSIGTGGSSYEQYF. DNA for the CDR3: TGTGCCAGCAGTTACTCGATCGGGACAGGGGGCTCGTCCTACGAGCAGTACTTC.

The chain recombines TRBV5-1 with TRBJ2-7; possibly TRBD1 for D (5 bases). Between the trimmed V and J ends, which lost 4 bases and 1 base, there was a span of 12 bases. The CDR3 length is 14 residues. Per the germline V gene, CDR1 is SGHRS and CDR2 is YFSETQ. The CDR3 nucleotides are TGCGCCAGCAGCCTGGGGCCTTCTTCCTACGAGCAGTACTTC. This codes for CASSLGPSSYEQYF.